This T cell receptor (beta chain) came from a study of neoadjuvant nivolumab and ipilimumab in lung cancer. Broader study findings: TCR richness and clonality were higher in tumors than adjacent uninvolved lung. TCR clonality did not significantly correlate with pathologic tumor regression. From pretherapy to surgery, tumor richness and clonality rose with dual therapy. Higher pretherapy blood TCR richness went with higher resected-tumor richness.

The CDR3 length is 16 residues. Germline values: CDR1 SGHAT, CDR2 FQNNGV. V lost 1 base and J lost 0; bases outside the gene matches: 3. This clone came up once. The antigen is undetermined. Generated by immunoSEQ multiplex PCR, the TCRdb table keeps only in-frame clones and is missing some. The sample lists 44,000 or so clones, roughly 89% occurring once. The sample in question was blood, obtained before neoadjuvant nivolumab, alone or with ipilimumab. This clonotype was sampled from an adult with non-small cell lung cancer. Some clones in this sample may be carry-over from other donors' samples. The chain uses TRBV11-2 and TRBJ2-1; TRBD1 matches 7 bases. The CDR3 here is CASSLATGVSYNEQFF. CDR3 in DNA: TGTGCCAGCAGCTTAGCCACAGGGGTCTCCTACAATGAGCAGTTCTTC.